The 19 T cell receptor beta chains in this list originate from one sample, sequenced in a study of CD4 T cells in relation to SARS-CoV-2 and coronaviruses. Unexposed donor CD4+ T cells date from about 2011-2018, before the COVID-19 pandemic. Assay used: immunoSEQ multiplex PCR; TCRdb lists only in-frame clones, some missing. The table records some 65,000 clones, over 70% of them present only once. Sequencing used memory CD4+ T cells from PBMCs. The origin of the receptors is a human donor in good health.

On this clone: Mismatch with germline at one junction end may stem from a read error. The chain is built from TRBV11-2 and TRBJ1-1; D is possibly TRBD1 (5 bases). This CDR3 has 13 amino acids. Germline CDR1 reads SGHAT; CDR2 reads FQNNGV. CDR3 nucleotide sequence: TGTGCCAGCAGCTTAGGATCCGGGCAGACGCGGGGGTTT. Amino acid sequence: CASSLGSGQTRGF.

This clone showed up just once. V is TRBV25-1 and J is TRBJ2-5; D gene uncertain. V lost 6 bases and J lost 0, with 17 bases in between. The germline V gene has CDR1 MGHDK and CDR2 SYGVNS. This CDR3 contains 16 residues. CDR3 region: CASSRKGLLYQETQYF. As DNA, the CDR3 is TGTGCCAGCAGCCGAAAAGGGCTTTTGTACCAAGAGACCCAGTACTTC.

The rearrangement links TRBV18 to TRBJ1-1, with TRBD1 identical over 8 bases. This CDR3 has 18 amino acids. Germline V CDR1 and CDR2: KGHSH, LQKENI. Unmatched junction bases numbered 15, after V lost 1 base and J lost 5 bases. CDR3 sequence: CASSPRHGQGPFGTEAFF. CDR3 in DNA: TGTGCCAGCTCACCACGGCACGGACAGGGCCCTTTCGGTACTGAAGCTTTCTTT.

This chain connects TRBV29-1 to TRBJ2-7; D might be TRBD2 (6 bases). Germline-derived CDR1 and CDR2 are SQVTM and ANQGSEA. V gave up 7 bases and J gave up 4 bases, with 11 bases separating them. This CDR3 has 11 residues. The CDR3 region is CSALRGYEQYF. DNA of the CDR3: TGCAGCGCCCTACGGGGGTACGAGCAGTACTTC.

The sample holds one count of this clone. The rearrangement links TRBV5-4 to TRBJ1-6, with TRBD1 matching 9 bases. Germline V gives CDR1 SGHNT, CDR2 YYREEE (reference sequence). The trim removed 4 bases at V and 5 bases at J, leaving 7 bases unmatched. This CDR3 is 16 amino acids long. CDR3 sequence reads: CASSVTGGADNSPLHF. The CDR3, as DNA: TGTGCCAGCAGCGTCACAGGGGGCGCCGATAATTCACCCCTCCACTTT. Full variable domain (rest looked up from reference TRBV5-4 and TRBJ1-6): ETGVTQSPTHLIKTRGQQVTLRCSSQSGHNTVSWYQQALGQGPQFIFQYYREEENGRGNFPPRFSGLQFPNYSSELNVNALELDDSALYLCASSVTGGADNSPLHFGNGTRLTVT.

The V call is TRBV28, the J call TRBJ1-1; TRBD1 is a possible D gene (5 bases). Germline loops: CDR1 MDHEN, CDR2 SYDVKM. The V end was cut by 1 base, the J end by 1 base, with 13 bases between. The CDR3 loop spans 16 amino acids. The CDR3 region has the DNA TGTGCCAGCAGTTTATTAGGACATTTAAGGAACACTGAAGCTTTCTTT. Its protein product is CASSLLGHLRNTEAFF.

The chain links TRBV3-1 (or the pseudogene TRBV3-2) to TRBJ2-7; D may match TRBD1 or TRBD2 (6 bases each). The CDR3 covers 14 residues. Trimming removed 4 bases at V and 5 bases at J, with 15 bases between. Germline CDR1 is LGHDT and CDR2 is YNNKEL (reference sequence). The CDR3 spells CASSLGWRGDEQYF. The CDR3 coding sequence is TGTGCCAGCAGCCTAGGCTGGAGGGGGGACGAGCAGTACTTC.

This clone was seen once. The chain recombines TRBV3-1 (or the pseudogene TRBV3-2) with TRBJ1-3; D might be TRBD1 (5 bases). The germline CDR1 and CDR2 sequences are LGHDT and YNNKEL (reference sequence). The CDR3 totals 17 residues. The V gene lost 1 base and the J gene lost 2 bases, with 15 bases spanning the gap. This CDR3 reads CASSQAFVGGTGNTIYF. CDR3 DNA: TGTGCCAGCAGCCAAGCATTCGTCGGGGGGACTGGAAACACCATATATTTT.

The CDR3 sequence: CASTQRASGSPLTDTQYF. In nucleotides, the CDR3 is TGTGCCAGCACACAAAGGGCTAGCGGGAGCCCTCTTACAGATACGCAGTATTTT. The rearrangement joins TRBV28 to TRBJ2-3; the match to TRBD2 covers 10 bases. The V gene's germline CDR1 is MDHEN and CDR2 SYDVKM. The CDR3 runs 18 residues. V lost 7 bases to trimming and J lost 3 bases; unmatched junction nucleotides: 16.

The V and J genes are TRBV24-1 and TRBJ2-1; 8 nucleotides agree with TRBD2. Germline CDR1 reads KGHDR; CDR2 reads SFDVKD. V was pared by 1 base and J by 6 bases, with 1 base of the junction left unmatched. There are 14 residues in the CDR3. The CDR3 loop is CATSDFLAGNEQFF. The CDR3 DNA is TGTGCCACCAGTGATTTCCTAGCGGGCAATGAGCAGTTCTTC.

The CDR3 nucleotides are TGTGCCAGCAGTTTAAGACACGGCTACACCTTC. It translates to CASSLRHGYTF. The V call is TRBV12-3 or TRBV12-4, the J call TRBJ1-2; D gene uncertain. V shed 2 bases and J shed 8 bases, with 6 bases lying between them. The CDR3 covers 11 residues.

This clone was picked up a small number of times. V and J are TRBV2 and TRBJ2-2, with D possibly being TRBD1 (6 bases). The CDR3 has 13 residues. Trimming took 6 bases from V and 8 from J, leaving 13 bases between them. Germline V gene data show CDR1 as SNHLY and CDR2 as FYNNEI. CDR3 protein: CASRTGLVGELFF. The CDR3 DNA reads as TGTGCCAGCAGGACAGGTCTTGTTGGGGAGCTGTTTTTT.

The rearrangement joins TRBV18 to TRBJ1-1; D might be TRBD1 (5 bases). Germline assignment: CDR1 KGHSH and CDR2 LQKENI. V shed 0 bases and J shed 7 bases, with 12 bases lying between them. This CDR3 is built from 14 residues. The DNA of the CDR3 is TGTGCCAGCTCACCACCCGGGGGAGGAGGTGAAGCTTTCTTT. It translates to CASSPPGGGGEAFF. Complete variable domain (other parts from reference TRBV18 and TRBJ1-1): NAGVMQNPRHLVRRRGQEARLRCSPMKGHSHVYWYRQLPEEGLKFMVYLQKENIIDESGMPKERFSAEFPKEGPSILRIQQVVRGDSAAYFCASSPPGGGGEAFFGQGTRLTVV.

The rearrangement uses TRBV3-1 (or the pseudogene TRBV3-2) and TRBJ2-1; D is uncertain. This CDR3 is 14 amino acids long. The V and J ends lost 0 bases and 10 bases respectively, with 13 bases between them. Germline lookup yields CDR1 LGHDT and CDR2 YNNKEL (reference sequence). CDR3 amino acids: CASSQEGWVGEQFF. In nucleotides, the CDR3 is TGTGCCAGCAGCCAAGAGGGCTGGGTCGGGGAGCAGTTCTTC.

The chain joins TRBV5-1 to TRBJ1-6, with TRBD1 matching 8 bases. CDR1 is SGHRS, CDR2 YFSETQ, per germline. V was pared by 4 bases and J by 0 bases, with 9 bases of the junction left unmatched. The CDR3 is 18 residues long. The CDR3 DNA is TGCGCCAGCAGCCCGTCAAGCAGGGGGCTCTCCTATAATTCACCCCTCCACTTT. Its translation is CASSPSSRGLSYNSPLHF. Drawing the rest from reference TRBV5-1 and TRBJ1-6, the complete variable domain is KAGVTQTPRYLIKTRGQQVTLSCSPISGHRSVSWYQQTPGQGLQFLFEYFSETQRNKGNFPGRFSGRQFSNSRSEMNVSTLELGDSALYLCASSPSSRGLSYNSPLHFGNGTRLTVT.

CDR3 in amino acids: CASSEVMGGDYGYTF. CDR3 nucleotides: TGTGCCAGCAGTGAAGTGATGGGTGGCGACTATGGCTACACCTTC. This chain joins TRBV6-1 and TRBJ1-2; D is unclear. Trimming removed 1 base at V and 3 bases at J, with 12 bases between. The CDR3 totals 15 residues. From germline, CDR1 is MNHNS and CDR2 SASEGT.

This clone occurred a few times. The chain recombines TRBV15 with TRBJ2-1, with TRBD2 matching 13 bases. Trimming cost V 0 bases and J 0 bases; bases outside gene matches: 8. Germline loops: CDR1 LNHNV, CDR2 YYDKDF (reference sequence). CDR3 size: 20 residues. The CDR3 DNA follows: TGTGCCACCAGCAGAGAAAGACTAGCGGGGGGACCTCGCTCCTACAATGAGCAGTTCTTC. Translated, it gives CATSRERLAGGPRSYNEQFF.

V is TRBV21-1 and J is TRBJ2-5. TRBV21-1 is annotated as a pseudogene. The CDR3 totals 13 residues. CDR3 DNA: TGTGCCAGCAGCAAAGTGAAGGTCGAGACCCAGTACTTC. This translates into CASSKVKVETQYF.

J is TRBJ1-5 and V is TRBV6-5, with 7 bases matching TRBD1. This CDR3 is built from 14 residues. V was pared by 7 bases and J by 7 bases, with 10 bases of the junction left unmatched. The germline V gene has CDR1 MNHEY and CDR2 SVGAGI. CDR3 loop: CASTRTTGHQPQHF. Here the CDR3 DNA reads TGTGCCAGCACCCGAACGACAGGGCACCAGCCCCAGCATTTT.